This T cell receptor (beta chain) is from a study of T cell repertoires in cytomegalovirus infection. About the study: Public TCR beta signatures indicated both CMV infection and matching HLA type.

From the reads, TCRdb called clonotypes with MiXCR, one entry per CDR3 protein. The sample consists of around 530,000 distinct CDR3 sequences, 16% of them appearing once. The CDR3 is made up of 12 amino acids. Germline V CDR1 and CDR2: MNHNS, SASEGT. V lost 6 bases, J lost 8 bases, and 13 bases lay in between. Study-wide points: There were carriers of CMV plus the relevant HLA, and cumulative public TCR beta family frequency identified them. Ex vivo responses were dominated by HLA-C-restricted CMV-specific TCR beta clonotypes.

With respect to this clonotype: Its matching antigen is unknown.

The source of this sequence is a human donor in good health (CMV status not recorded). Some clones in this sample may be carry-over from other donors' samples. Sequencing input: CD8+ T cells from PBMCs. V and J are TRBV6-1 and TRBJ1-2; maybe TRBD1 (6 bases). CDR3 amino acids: CASRAQGAGYTF. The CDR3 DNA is TGTGCCAGCAGGGCACAGGGCGCAGGCTACACCTTC.